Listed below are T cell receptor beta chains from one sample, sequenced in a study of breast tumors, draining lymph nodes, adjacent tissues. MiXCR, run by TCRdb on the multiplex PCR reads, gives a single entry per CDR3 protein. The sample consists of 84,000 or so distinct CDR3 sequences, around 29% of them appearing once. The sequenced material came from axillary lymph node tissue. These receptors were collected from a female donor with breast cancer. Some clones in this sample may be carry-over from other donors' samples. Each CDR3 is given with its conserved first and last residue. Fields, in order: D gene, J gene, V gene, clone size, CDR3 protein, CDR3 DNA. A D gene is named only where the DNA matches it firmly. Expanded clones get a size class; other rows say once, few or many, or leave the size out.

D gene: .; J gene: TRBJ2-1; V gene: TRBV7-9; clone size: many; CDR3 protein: CASSLPPPGFVNEQFF; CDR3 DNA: TGTGCCAGCAGCCTACCCCCTCCGGGATTCGTCAATGAGCAGTTCTTC
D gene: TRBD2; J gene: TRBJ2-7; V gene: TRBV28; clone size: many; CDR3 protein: CASSSIGLAGAYEQYF; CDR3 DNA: TGTGCCAGCAGCTCGATAGGACTAGCGGGAGCCTACGAGCAGTACTTC
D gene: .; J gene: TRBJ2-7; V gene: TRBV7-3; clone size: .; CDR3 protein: CDRSLLVEQYF; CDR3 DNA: TGCGACAGGAGCCTTTTGGTGGAGCAGTACTTC
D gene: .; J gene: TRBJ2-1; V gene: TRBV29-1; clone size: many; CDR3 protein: CSVSVVDEQFF; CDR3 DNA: TGCAGCGTCTCCGTGGTCGATGAGCAGTTCTTC
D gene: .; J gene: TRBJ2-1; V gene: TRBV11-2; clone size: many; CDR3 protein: CASSPDRNNEQFF; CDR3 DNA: TGTGCCAGCAGCCCGGACAGAAACAATGAGCAGTTCTTC
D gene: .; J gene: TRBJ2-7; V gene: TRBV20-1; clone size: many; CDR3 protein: CSAREYNSPRGSYEQYF; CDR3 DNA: TGCAGTGCTAGAGAATACAACAGCCCCCGGGGATCCTACGAGCAGTACTTC
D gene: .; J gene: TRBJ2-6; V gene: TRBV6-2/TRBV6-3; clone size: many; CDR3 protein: CASSHDFTGANVLTF; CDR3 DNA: TGTGCCAGCAGTCACGACTTCACTGGGGCCAACGTCCTGACTTTC
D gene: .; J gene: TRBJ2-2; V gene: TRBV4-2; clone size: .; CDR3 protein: CASSQEYPGATSSGELFF; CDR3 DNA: TGTGCCAGCAGCCAAGAGTACCCAGGGGCCACGAGCAGCGGGGAGCTGTTTTTT
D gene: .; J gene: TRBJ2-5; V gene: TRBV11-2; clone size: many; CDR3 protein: CASSLDWGTAQSQETQYF; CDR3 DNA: TGTGCCAGCAGCTTAGATTGGGGAACAGCTCAGTCCCAAGAGACCCAGTACTTC
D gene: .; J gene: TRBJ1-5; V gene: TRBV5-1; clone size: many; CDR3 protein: CASSLVPGSNQPQHF; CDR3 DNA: TGCGCCAGCAGCTTGGTACCCGGTAGCAATCAGCCCCAGCATTTT
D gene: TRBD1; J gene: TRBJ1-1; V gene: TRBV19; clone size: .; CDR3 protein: CASSRTGNTEAFF; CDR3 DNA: TGTGCCAGTAGTAGGACAGGGAACACTGAAGCTTTCTTT
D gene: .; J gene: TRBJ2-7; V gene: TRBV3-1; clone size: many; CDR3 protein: CASSQSRGEAPEQYF; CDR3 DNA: TGTGCCAGCAGCCAATCCCGGGGTGAAGCACCCGAGCAGTACTTC
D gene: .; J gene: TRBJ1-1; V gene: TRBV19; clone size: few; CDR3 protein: CASSPLRGDDTEAFF; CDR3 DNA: TGTGCCAGTAGTCCTCTCCGGGGGGACGACACTGAAGCTTTCTTT
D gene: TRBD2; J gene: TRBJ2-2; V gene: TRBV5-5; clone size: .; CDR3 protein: CASSRPGALGSGRGGELFF; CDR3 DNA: TGTGCCAGCAGCCGACCCGGGGCCCTGGGGAGCGGGAGGGGCGGGGAGCTGTTTTTT
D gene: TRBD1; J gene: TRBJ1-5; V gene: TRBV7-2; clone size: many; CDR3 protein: CASSTGTVSNQPQHF; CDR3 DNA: TGTGCCAGCAGCACCGGGACAGTTAGCAATCAGCCCCAGCATTTT
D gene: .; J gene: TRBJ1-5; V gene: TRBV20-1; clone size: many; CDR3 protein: CSASTGREDQPQHF; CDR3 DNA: TGCAGTGCTAGCACGGGGAGAGAAGATCAGCCCCAGCATTTT